The 4 T cell receptor beta chains reported below all come from one sample, sequenced in a study of cytomegalovirus exposure and HLA in healthy donors. Amplification used 60 Vbeta primers and 13 Jbeta primers. Clones were read by immunoSEQ multiplex PCR, and TCRdb kept only the in-frame ones, dropping some. The sample lists 200,000 to 250,000 clones; around 76% were seen once. The sample taken for sequencing was PBMCs. The receptors were sampled from a woman aged 40 to 50 in good health and CMV-seropositive.

The chain employs TRBV19 and TRBJ2-3, with D tentatively TRBD1 (6 bases). The V gene lost 2 bases and the J gene lost 4 bases, with 13 bases spanning the gap. The CDR3 covers 15 residues. From germline, CDR1 is LNHDA and CDR2 SQIVND (reference sequence). This chain's CDR3 is CASSIMAGASDTQYF. The CDR3, as DNA: TGTGCCAGTAGTATAATGGCAGGGGCCTCAGATACGCAGTATTTT.

The V and J genes are TRBV6-1 and TRBJ2-7, with 13 bases that match TRBD2. Germline lookup yields CDR1 MNHNS and CDR2 SASEGT. This CDR3 comprises 17 residues. V lost 2 bases to trimming and J lost 4 bases; unmatched junction nucleotides: 8. The CDR3 loop reads CASSELGLGLAGYEQYF. The CDR3 bases are TGTGCCAGCAGTGAATTAGGATTGGGACTAGCGGGGTACGAGCAGTACTTC.

In its sample, this clone was seen a few times. This chain links TRBV5-4 with TRBJ1-1; D call uncertain. Germline V gene data show CDR1 as SGHNT and CDR2 as YYREEE (reference sequence). The CDR3 runs 15 residues. V lost 0 bases and J lost 5, with 14 bases in between. The CDR3 DNA sequence: TGTGCCAGCAGCTTGGAGGCGGGCCGCCGAACTGAAGCTTTCTTT. Its translation is CASSLEAGRRTEAFF.

This clone was seen more than once but under ten times. The chain has TRBV19 and TRBJ1-1, with D possibly being TRBD1 (5 bases). The germline V gene has CDR1 LNHDA and CDR2 SQIVND (reference sequence). The germline V and J ends were trimmed by 1 base and 5 bases, with 20 bases remaining between them. The CDR3 has 17 residues. DNA of the CDR3: TGTGCCAGTAGTATAGCCCTGGCAGGGTACGTAGGGACTGAAGCTTTCTTT. Translation gives CASSIALAGYVGTEAFF.